These T cell receptor beta chains were read from a single sample in a study of T cells in Graves' hyperthyroidism and ophthalmopathy. TCRdb reprocessed the multiplex PCR reads with MiXCR, giving one entry per CDR3 protein. In the table there are hundreds of thousands of distinct CDR3 sequences, about 15% of which are singletons. Sequencing input: blood. These receptors were obtained from a woman between 18 and 30 years old with Graves' hyperthyroidism. Both conserved end residues are part of each CDR3. The D gene is left open where the match is weak. A row's size may be missing; if present it is once, few, many or a size class.

j_call: TRBJ2-1; v_call: TRBV12-3/TRBV12-4; d_call: -; clone_size: -; cdr3_nt: TGTGCCAGCAGTTTAGGTGGGTACACCTACAATGAGCAGTTCTTC; cdr3_aa: CASSLGGYTYNEQFF
j_call: TRBJ2-7; v_call: TRBV6-1; d_call: -; clone_size: -; cdr3_nt: TGTGCCAGCACCGTTGTCGGATCCTCCTACGAGCAGTACTTC; cdr3_aa: CASTVVGSSYEQYF
j_call: TRBJ2-4; v_call: TRBV20-1; d_call: TRBD1; clone_size: once; cdr3_nt: TGCAGTGCTAGACTGGACAGGACGACGAACATTCAGTACTTC; cdr3_aa: CSARLDRTTNIQYF
j_call: TRBJ1-1; v_call: TRBV9; d_call: -; clone_size: many; cdr3_nt: TGTGCCAGCAGCCCGCAGTTGTCTACCGTTATCGGTGAAGCTTTCTTT; cdr3_aa: CASSPQLSTVIGEAFF
j_call: TRBJ2-7; v_call: TRBV20-1; d_call: -; clone_size: -; cdr3_nt: TGCAGTGCTCTGGGTTGGCAGGGCGACTACGAGCAGTACTTC; cdr3_aa: CSALGWQGDYEQYF
j_call: TRBJ1-1; v_call: TRBV29-1; d_call: -; clone_size: -; cdr3_nt: TGCAGCGTTCGCACCGGAGGGGCTAACACTGAAGCTTTCTTT; cdr3_aa: CSVRTGGANTEAFF
j_call: TRBJ2-7; v_call: TRBV30; d_call: -; clone_size: -; cdr3_nt: TGTGCCTGGAGAGGTGGGTTCCCCTACGAGCAGTACTTC; cdr3_aa: CAWRGGFPYEQYF
j_call: TRBJ2-4; v_call: TRBV7-8; d_call: TRBD2; clone_size: many; cdr3_nt: TGTGCCAGCAGCTTTGGGGGACTAGCGGCACTAGCCAAAAACATTCAGTACTTC; cdr3_aa: CASSFGGLAALAKNIQYF
j_call: TRBJ1-2; v_call: TRBV7-9; d_call: TRBD1; clone_size: -; cdr3_nt: TGTGCCAGCAGCTTAAACAGGGGGGGCTATGGCTACACCTTC; cdr3_aa: CASSLNRGGYGYTF
j_call: TRBJ2-7; v_call: TRBV30; d_call: -; clone_size: many; cdr3_nt: TGTGCCTGGAGCGGGGGATACGAGCAGTACTTC; cdr3_aa: CAWSGGYEQYF
j_call: TRBJ2-7; v_call: TRBV20-1; d_call: -; clone_size: many; cdr3_nt: TGCAGTGCTAGAGACCCGAGCCTACAGCAGCAGTACTTC; cdr3_aa: CSARDPSLQQQYF
j_call: TRBJ2-2; v_call: TRBV20-1; d_call: -; clone_size: -; cdr3_nt: TGCAGTGCTAGAGATCAGCCAAACACCGGGGAGCTGTTTTTT; cdr3_aa: CSARDQPNTGELFF
j_call: TRBJ1-5; v_call: TRBV6-1; d_call: -; clone_size: many; cdr3_nt: TGTGCCGTGATGAAGGATCAGCCCCAGCATTTT; cdr3_aa: CAVMKDQPQHF
j_call: TRBJ2-1; v_call: TRBV7-3; d_call: TRBD1; clone_size: -; cdr3_nt: TGTGCCAGCAGCCGGGACAGGGCCAATGAGCAGTTCTTC; cdr3_aa: CASSRDRANEQFF
j_call: TRBJ2-2; v_call: TRBV20-1; d_call: -; clone_size: few; cdr3_nt: TGCAGTGCCACCCACCGCAGGGTTAGCACCGGGGAGCTGTTTTTT; cdr3_aa: CSATHRRVSTGELFF
j_call: TRBJ2-5; v_call: TRBV29-1; d_call: -; clone_size: few; cdr3_nt: TGCAGCGTTTGGGCAGGTCCAGAGACCCAGTACTTC; cdr3_aa: CSVWAGPETQYF
j_call: TRBJ1-1; v_call: TRBV2; d_call: -; clone_size: many; cdr3_nt: TGTGCCAGCAGTGTACAGGTTCCCTACACTGAAGCTTTCTTT; cdr3_aa: CASSVQVPYTEAFF